This TCR beta chain was obtained from a study of neurological immune-mediated disorders (dated by TCRdb to the late 2010s). Turning to the overall study: Among the 34 multiple sclerosis patients, relapsing-remitting MS was present in roughly 30 and secondary progressive MS was present in 3. Using UMI-based sequencing, the study compared peripheral blood TCR-beta repertoires from patients with HTLV-I-associated myelopathy (HAM/TSP), patients with multiple sclerosis, and healthy controls. The 90 to 110 TCR-beta libraries included longitudinal samples, technical triplicates and paired sorted CD4+ and CD8+ T-cell subsets alongside PBMC samples. Of the approximately 70 subjects in the cohort, about 14 were HAM/TSP patients, around 34 were multiple sclerosis patients, and some 20 were healthy controls.

For unsorted PBMC libraries, 2 million PBMCs were used after storage in RNAlater at -80 degrees C until RNA extraction. The multiple sclerosis patients were enrolled in a US clinical protocol that evaluated disease progression with magnetic resonance imaging. Peripheral blood was subjected to Ficoll-Hypaque density gradient centrifugation to isolate PBMCs, which were then cryopreserved in liquid nitrogen. cDNA was synthesized by template-switch 5'RACE using a primer with a 10-nucleotide random unique molecular identifier that tagged each TCR transcript. Over 170 million TCR-beta sequences, covering 15-18 subjects, were produced in each sequencing run. The RNeasy kit was used to extract total RNA. Using the KAPA Real-time Library Amplification kit, TCR-beta VDJ regions were amplified with primers for the TCR constant region and the 5'RACE anchor. A first PCR added sample indexes and Illumina adaptors, and a second PCR then raised library yield. After Ampure bead purification, the TCR product of roughly 650 bp was size-selected on a 2% E-gel SizeSelection system. Before pooling, libraries had their quality checked on a Bioanalyzer, their concentration measured with Qubit, and their quantity determined with the Kapa Library Quantification kit. Paired-end 2 x 150 bp sequencing of the libraries was performed on an Illumina HiSeq 2500. To increase sequence diversity, roughly 24-32% phiX was spiked into each library pool. The paper's data handling went like this. Quality-filtered reads were processed with the UMI-based MiGEC pipeline, and over 90% of raw TCR sequences were removed by the MiGEC pipeline during error correction. IMGT germline references were used for alignment of VDJ genes, and clonotypes were defined by a unique CDR3 amino acid sequence together with V-J genes. Clonal expansion, Shannon diversity, and CDR3 relatedness (CalcPairwiseDistances, ClusterSamples) were evaluated with VDJtools, and phylogenetic trees were built with CLCbio workbench. A clone was classed as expanded if it had 8 or more unique UMIs, a cutoff based on coefficient-of-variation modelling across technical triplicates. In-frame beta chains were kept once TCRdb had trimmed the public reads at Q25 with fastp and called clones with MiXCR. Each entry is one CDR3 protein sequence, shown with its most common DNA and genes. The V and J calls reflect TCRdb's pipeline rather than the authors' work. Within this sample are nearly 60,000 distinct CDR3 sequences, with under 4.5% of them counted one time only. The biggest ten clones account for around 3.1% of the sample.

General findings and caveats noted by the study authors: No association of the MS cluster with clinical or MRI features was observed, and the need for larger cohorts was stated by the authors. Expanded clones from different subjects shared no identical CDR3 amino acid sequences, which suggests that TCR-beta repertoires were private in all groups. Phylogenetic analysis grouped repertoires from 18 of 34 MS patients into a cluster of related CDR3 sequences, suggesting a possible repertoire-level signature. TCR clonal expansion was highest in HAM/TSP patients and lowest in MS patients, with MS patients falling below even healthy controls.

The CDR3 sequence holds 12 residues, the cysteine and phenylalanine included. The CDR3 DNA has 36 bases and is translated from base 1. CDR1 is given as LGHDT and CDR2 as YNNKEL, both from the germline V gene (reference sequence). Trimming removed 1 base from V and 7 bases from J, leaving 8 bases between the germline ends. Many counts were recorded for this clonotype. Its antigen specificity is not known. Within one base of it there is no much larger clone, and no base qualities were kept. This receptor was taken from a woman aged 25-40 years with multiple sclerosis. Sequences were obtained from PBMCs. The V and J segments used are TRBV3-1 and TRBJ2-7; the D gene cannot be named for sure. The nucleotides read TGTGCCAGCAGCCAAGTCTACGAAGAGCAGTACTTC. The translation is CASSQVYEEQYF.